The T cell receptor beta chain under discussion was sequenced for a study of blood T cell repertoires in COVID-19. Study overall: There were acute and convalescent COVID-19 samples, and they came from the United States, Italy and Spain. The cDNA or gDNA used as material had been derived from T cells, B-cell-depleted T cells, or PBMCs.

Germline CDR1 is LGHDT and CDR2 is YNNKEL (reference sequence). This CDR3 has 14 residues. Unmatched junction bases numbered 7, after V lost 4 bases and J lost 8 bases. Under the authors' procedure: Amplification from reference gene primers served as the basis for estimated nucleated cell counts. Profiled with immunoSEQ multiplex PCR; TCRdb holds only in-frame clones, not every one. The DNA gave D and trimming, while V, J and clone size come from that table. The table has tens of thousands of clones, 65% to 85% seen once. The rearrangement uses TRBV3-1 (or the pseudogene TRBV3-2) and TRBJ1-4, with TRBD1 matching 7 bases. The sample comprised peripheral blood. The source is a woman in her sixties or seventies with acute or convalescent COVID-19. The CDR3 coding sequence is TGTGCCAGCAGCCCCACAGGGGAGAACGAAAAACTGTTTTTT. It codes for CASSPTGENEKLFF.